The 27 T cell receptor beta chains listed next were all sequenced from one sample in a study of CD8+ T cells in alopecia areata. Extracted RNA was reverse transcribed into cDNA, the sequencing template. Produced via immunoSEQ multiplex PCR; TCRdb's table is partial and in-frame only. The repertoire holds about 190,000 clones, with around three fifths as singletons. Sequences were derived from CD4+ T cells sorted from blood, sampled at week 0. All receptors derive from a human donor with alopecia areata.

This chain connects TRBV9 to TRBJ2-3; 10 positions agree with TRBD2. This CDR3 region has 15 residues. The ends lost 7 bases at V and 4 bases at J; junction bases unmatched: 9. From germline, CDR1 is SGDLS and CDR2 YYNGEE. CDR3 nucleotide sequence: TGTGCCAGCGGGAAGCGGGGGGGCGAAGCAGATACGCAGTATTTT. This translates into CASGKRGGEADTQYF.

This clone was seen a handful of times. The chain employs TRBV7-9 and TRBJ1-6; 8 bases line up with TRBD1. This CDR3 is 16 amino acids long. Per the germline V gene, CDR1 is SEHNR and CDR2 is FQNEAQ (reference sequence). J lost 9 bases, V lost 3 bases, and 10 bases had no gene match. The chain's CDR3 is CASSLADRVRVSPLHF. The CDR3 DNA is TGTGCCAGCAGCTTGGCGGACAGGGTGAGAGTTTCACCCCTCCACTTT. Full variable domain (remainder filled in from reference TRBV7-9 and TRBJ1-6): DTGVSQNPRHKITKRGQNVTFRCDPISEHNRLYWYRQTLGQGPEFLTYFQNEAQLEKSRLLSDRFSAERPKGSFSTLEIQRTEQGDSAMYLCASSLADRVRVSPLHFGNGTRLTVT.

V usage is TRBV9 and J usage is TRBJ2-7, with 7 bases that match TRBD1. The CDR3 covers 14 residues. V was pared by 2 bases and J by 3 bases, with 5 bases of the junction left unmatched. Germline V gives CDR1 SGDLS, CDR2 YYNGEE. CDR3 in amino acids: CASSVGTDHYEQYF. CDR3 nucleotide sequence: TGTGCCAGCAGCGTCGGGACAGACCACTACGAGCAGTACTTC.

CDR3 residues: CASSLTIPTGSSPLHF. The CDR3 DNA is TGCGCCAGCAGCTTGACCATCCCGACAGGGAGTTCACCCCTCCACTTT. This chain uses TRBV5-1 with TRBJ1-6; 7 bases fit TRBD1. Trimming took 1 base from V and 9 from J; bases not matched to a gene: 10. The CDR3 has 16 residues. Germline-derived CDR1 and CDR2 are SGHRS and YFSETQ. Supplemented by reference TRBV5-1 and TRBJ1-6, the full variable domain reads KAGVTQTPRYLIKTRGQQVTLSCSPISGHRSVSWYQQTPGQGLQFLFEYFSETQRNKGNFPGRFSGRQFSNSRSEMNVSTLELGDSALYLCASSLTIPTGSSPLHFGNGTRLTVT.

The genes are TRBV6-5 and TRBJ2-5, with TRBD1 identical over 8 bases. Trimming took 6 bases from V and 5 from J; bases not matched to a gene: 8. This CDR3 region has 14 residues. CDR1 MNHEY and CDR2 SVGAGI come from the germline V gene. CDR3 region: CASRGTGGGETQYF. The CDR3 DNA reads TGTGCCAGCAGAGGGACAGGAGGAGGGGAGACCCAGTACTTC.

The J gene is TRBJ2-2, the V gene TRBV29-1, with 8 nucleotides matching TRBD1. V shed 5 bases and J 6 bases; nucleotides not matched to a gene: 8. The CDR3 is 14 amino acids. Germline V gives CDR1 SQVTM, CDR2 ANQGSEA. The CDR3 loop reads CSVWDRWFSGELFF. DNA of the CDR3: TGCAGCGTTTGGGACAGGTGGTTTTCCGGGGAGCTGTTTTTT.

The chain combines TRBV6-5 with TRBJ1-2; no reliable D call. The CDR3 loop spans 13 amino acids. V was pared by 4 bases and J by 2 bases, with 8 bases between. The germline V gene encodes CDR1 MNHEY and CDR2 SVGAGI. The CDR3 DNA reads as TGTGCCAGCAGTTTCGATGTAAACTATGGCTACACCTTC. This sequence encodes CASSFDVNYGYTF.

The chain joins TRBV30 to TRBJ1-5; no clear D. Germline assignment: CDR1 GTSNPN and CDR2 SVGIG (reference sequence). V lost 3 bases to trimming and J lost 0 bases, with 12 bases between them. The CDR3 loop spans 15 amino acids. The CDR3 region has the DNA TGTGCCTGGAGGAAGCGCGAGCATAGCAATCAGCCCCAGCATTTT. Translation: CAWRKREHSNQPQHF. The variable domain in full, with the rest retrieved from reference TRBV30 and TRBJ1-5, is SQTIHQWPATLVQPVGSPLSLECTVEGTSNPNLYWYRQAAGRGLQLLFYSVGIGQISSEVPQNLSASRPQDRQFILSSKKLLLSDSGFYLCAWRKREHSNQPQHFGDGTRLSIL.

This clone was seen a handful of times. The chain uses TRBV11-2 and TRBJ1-5; D call uncertain. The CDR3 totals 13 residues. Germline V gives CDR1 SGHAT, CDR2 FQNNGV. The V end was cut by 1 base, the J end by 1 base, with 2 bases between. The CDR3 sequence is CASSLASNQPQHF. The CDR3 bases are TGTGCCAGCAGCTTAGCCAGCAATCAGCCCCAGCATTTT. Full variable domain (missing parts from reference TRBV11-2 and TRBJ1-5): EAGVAQSPRYKIIEKRQSVAFWCNPISGHATLYWYQQILGQGPKLLIQFQNNGVVDDSQLPKDRFSAERLKGVDSTLKIQPAKLEDSAVYLCASSLASNQPQHFGDGTRLSIL.

The chain carries TRBV4-1 and TRBJ2-5; TRBD2 agrees at 7 bases. Germline V CDR1 and CDR2: MGHRA, YSYEKL. The CDR3 is 16 amino acids. The trim removed 1 base at V and 1 base at J, leaving 6 bases unmatched. CDR3 DNA: TGCGCCAGCAGCCAAGGAGTGGGAGGGTTCCAAGAGACCCAGTACTTC. Amino acid sequence: CASSQGVGGFQETQYF.

This clone was observed a few times. The chain recombines TRBV11-1 with TRBJ2-7; a possible D gene is TRBD2 (5 bases). The V end was cut by 3 bases, the J end by 5 bases, with 11 bases between. The germline V gene encodes CDR1 SGHAT and CDR2 FQDESV (reference sequence). The CDR3 totals 13 residues. CDR3 sequence (DNA): TGTGCCAGCAGCTTTTGGGGAGCGGACGAGCAGTACTTC. It specifies CASSFWGADEQYF.

This clone was counted once. This chain joins TRBV27 and TRBJ2-7; TRBD2 aligns across 12 bases. The CDR3 totals 16 residues. From germline, CDR1 is MNHEY and CDR2 SMNVEV (reference sequence). Trimming at V came to 3 bases and at J to 4 bases, leaving 7 bases not matched to a gene. Here the CDR3 DNA reads TGTGCCAGCAGTTTGCAGCTAGCGGGGGGGCCTTACGAGCAGTACTTC. It specifies CASSLQLAGGPYEQYF.

The chain recombines TRBV6-5 with TRBJ1-1; D gene uncertain. The CDR3 is 13 amino acids. Germline CDR1 and CDR2: MNHEY and SVGAGI. The V end was cut by 5 bases, the J end by 7 bases, with 14 bases between. CDR3 DNA: TGTGCCAGCAGTAATGAGGTTTTTGGTGAAGCTTTCTTT. Its protein is CASSNEVFGEAFF.

On this clone: This CDR3 is also generated by other DNA sequences in the sample. The chain is built from TRBV29-1 and TRBJ2-7; TRBD1 matches 7 bases. The CDR3 runs 13 residues. V lost 5 bases, J lost 4 bases, and 8 bases stayed unmatched. Germline V gives CDR1 SQVTM, CDR2 ANQGSEA. The CDR3 reads CSVTGTVTYEQYF. CDR3 bases: TGCAGCGTTACCGGGACAGTCACTTACGAGCAGTACTTC.

The chain couples TRBV29-1 to TRBJ2-7, with 8 nucleotides matching TRBD2. Per the germline V gene, CDR1 is SQVTM and CDR2 is ANQGSEA. The CDR3 consists of 14 residues. V lost 5 bases, J lost 2 bases, and 8 bases stayed unmatched. The DNA for the CDR3 is TGCAGCGTTCTTTCTGTAGCGGGGCCCTACGAGCAGTACTTC. Its protein product is CSVLSVAGPYEQYF.

This clone occurred a few times. The V call is TRBV6-5, the J call TRBJ1-2, with D tentatively TRBD1 (6 bases). CDR3 size: 15 residues. Between the trimmed V and J ends, which lost 6 bases and 4 bases, there was a span of 18 bases. Germline CDR1 is MNHEY and CDR2 is SVGAGI. CDR3 protein: CASSMDRPEFYGYTF. DNA of the CDR3: TGTGCCAGCAGCATGGACAGACCCGAATTCTATGGCTACACCTTC.

The chain employs TRBV30 and TRBJ2-3; D gene ambiguous. The CDR3 is 12 residues long. V lost 5 bases to trimming and J lost 4 bases, with 10 bases between them. CDR1 is GTSNPN and CDR2 is SVGIG in the germline V gene (reference sequence). CDR3 region: CAWGFGADTQYF. CDR3 nucleotides: TGTGCCTGGGGTTTTGGCGCAGATACGCAGTATTTT.

The chain joins TRBV29-1 to TRBJ1-1; TRBD1 matches 8 bases. This CDR3 region has 14 residues. The germline gives CDR1 SQVTM, CDR2 ANQGSEA. The trim removed 7 bases at V and 4 bases at J, leaving 11 bases unmatched. The CDR3 is CSAGQGFLSTEAFF. The CDR3 bases are TGCAGCGCCGGACAGGGTTTTTTGAGCACTGAAGCTTTCTTT.

Regarding this clone: The same CDR3 also results from other DNA sequences found in this sample. The chain couples TRBV7-8 to TRBJ1-5; a weak D match, TRBD1 (5 bases). Germline CDR1 and CDR2: SGHVS and FQNEAQ. Trimming left V 1 base short and J 2 bases short, with 9 bases between. The CDR3 contains 15 residues. The CDR3 here is CASSLGGVGNQPQHF. In DNA, the CDR3 is TGTGCCAGCAGCTTAGGGGGGGTGGGCAATCAGCCCCAGCATTTT.

This clone was found once. V and J are TRBV6-1 and TRBJ1-1, with a tentative D call TRBD1 (6 bases). This CDR3 comprises 15 residues. The germline gives CDR1 MNHNS, CDR2 SASEGT. With 2 bases removed from V and 0 bases from J, the gap between germline ends came to 10 bases. The CDR3 nucleotides read TGTGCCAGCAGTGAATCGGGGGGCTTGAACACTGAAGCTTTCTTT. It translates to CASSESGGLNTEAFF.

The J gene is TRBJ2-7, the V gene TRBV27; TRBD1 aligns across 8 bases. There are 17 residues in the CDR3. Germline CDR1 MNHEY, CDR2 SMNVEV (reference sequence). After removal of 4 bases from V and 2 bases from J, the junction contained 13 bases not matched to a gene. In nucleotides, the CDR3 is TGTGCCAGCAGTTCGTACCTCGGGACAGGCAGGACCTACGAGCAGTACTTC. Its protein is CASSSYLGTGRTYEQYF.

V is TRBV15 and J is TRBJ1-5, with D possibly TRBD1 on 5 matching bases. Deletions cut 6 bases from V and 6 bases from J, with 18 bases between. This CDR3 is built from 15 residues. Germline V lookup: CDR1 LNHNV, CDR2 YYDKDF (reference sequence). In DNA form, the CDR3 reads TGTGCCACCAGACAGGCCCGGGGGATAAGTCAGCCCCAGCATTTT. Protein sequence: CATRQARGISQPQHF.

The chain combines TRBV5-1 with TRBJ1-6; D is unclear. Germline CDR1 SGHRS, CDR2 YFSETQ. The germline V and J ends were trimmed by 0 bases and 8 bases, with 12 bases remaining between them. This CDR3 contains 15 residues. The DNA for the CDR3 is TGCGCCAGCAGCTTGGTCAGGCCAGGTGATTCACCCCTCCACTTT. Its translation: CASSLVRPGDSPLHF.

V gene TRBV30 combines with J gene TRBJ1-5, with unresolved D. This CDR3 comprises 13 residues. Trimming removed 4 bases at V and 0 bases at J, with 7 bases between. Germline V gene data show CDR1 as GTSNPN and CDR2 as SVGIG (reference sequence). CDR3 in DNA: TGTGCCTGGACGGAAAATAGCAATCAGCCCCAGCATTTT. This codes for CAWTENSNQPQHF.

This chain links TRBV6-6 with TRBJ2-5; D remains unclear. Germline assignment: CDR1 MNHNY and CDR2 SVGAGI (reference sequence). The V and J ends lost 2 bases and 4 bases respectively, with 2 bases between them. The CDR3 totals 11 residues. The CDR3 sequence is CASSYAETQYF. Here the CDR3 DNA reads TGTGCCAGCAGTTACGCAGAGACCCAGTACTTC.

This clone occurred a few times. The gene calls are TRBV9 and TRBJ2-3, with D possibly being TRBD1 (6 bases). Trimming shortened V by 1 base and J by 8 bases, and 17 bases separated the two germline ends. CDR1 SGDLS and CDR2 YYNGEE come from the germline V gene. CDR3 length: 15 residues. The CDR3 nucleotides read TGTGCCAGCAGCGTATTACGGCAGGGGTTGGGTACGCAGTATTTT. Residues: CASSVLRQGLGTQYF.

The chain carries TRBV30 and TRBJ2-1; 7 bases map to TRBD2. Looked up from germline, CDR1 is GTSNPN and CDR2 is SVGIG (reference sequence). The CDR3 runs 14 residues. With V trimmed by 2 bases and J by 9 bases, 10 bases remained unmatched. CDR3 nucleotide sequence: TGTGCCTGGAGTCTCACCTATGGGAGGGGTGAGCAGTTCTTC. It encodes CAWSLTYGRGEQFF.